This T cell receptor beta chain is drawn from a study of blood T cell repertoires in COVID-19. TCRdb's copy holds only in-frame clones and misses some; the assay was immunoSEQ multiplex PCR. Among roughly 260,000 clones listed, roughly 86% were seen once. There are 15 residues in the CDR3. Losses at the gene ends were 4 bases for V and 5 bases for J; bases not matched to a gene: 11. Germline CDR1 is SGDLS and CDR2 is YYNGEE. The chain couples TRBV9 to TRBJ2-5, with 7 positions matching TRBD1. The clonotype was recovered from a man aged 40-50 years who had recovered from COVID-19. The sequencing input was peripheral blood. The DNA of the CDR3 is TGTGCCAGCAGCCCCCGGACCAAACAGGGGGAGACCCAGTACTTC. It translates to CASSPRTKQGETQYF.